A selection of T cell receptor beta chains follows, all from one sample in a study of T cells in Graves' hyperthyroidism and ophthalmopathy. TCRdb redid the calling of the multiplex PCR reads with MiXCR, one entry per CDR3 protein. The sample consists of around 720,000 distinct CDR3 sequences, about a third of them appearing once. Input material: blood. The receptors here all came from a woman aged 40 to 50 with Graves' hyperthyroidism. Both conserved end residues are part of each CDR3. The order of the fields is clone size, J gene, V gene, D gene, CDR3 protein, CDR3 DNA. D genes are given only for firm matches. Clone size is not always given. Where it is, it says once, few, many or a class for expanded clones.

NA TRBJ2-7 TRBV5-1 NA CASSLYREFSYEQYF TGCGCCAGCAGCTTATACCGGGAGTTCTCCTACGAGCAGTACTTC
NA TRBJ1-5 TRBV5-1 TRBD1 CASSLDGGGGQPQHF TGCGCCAGCAGCTTGGATGGAGGGGGCGGTCAGCCCCAGCATTTT
NA TRBJ1-2 TRBV6-9 NA CASSYQRVHLYGYTF TGTGCCAGCAGTTATCAGAGGGTGCACCTCTATGGCTACACCTTC
once TRBJ2-1 TRBV20-1 TRBD1 CSARGTGNEQFF TGCAGTGCTAGAGGGACAGGGAATGAGCAGTTCTTC
NA TRBJ1-3 TRBV7-9 NA CASSPAWASGNTIYF TGTGCCAGCAGCCCTGCTTGGGCGTCTGGAAACACCATATATTTT
NA TRBJ1-5 TRBV24-1 NA CATTAGKGQPQHF TGTGCCACCACAGCAGGGAAAGGTCAGCCCCAGCATTTT
NA TRBJ2-5 TRBV5-1 TRBD1 CASSSDDRGETQYF TGCGCCAGCAGCTCGGACGACAGGGGAGAGACCCAGTACTTC
many TRBJ1-6 TRBV7-9 TRBD1 CASSLVGTGESPLHF TGTGCCAGCAGCTTAGTGGGGACAGGGGAATCACCCCTCCACTTT
NA TRBJ1-1 TRBV10-3 NA CAVGWTANTEAFF TGTGCCGTGGGTTGGACCGCGAACACTGAAGCTTTCTTT
few TRBJ1-1 TRBV10-3 NA CAISGGGVNTEAFF TGTGCCATCAGTGGTGGGGGAGTGAACACTGAAGCTTTCTTT
many TRBJ1-5 TRBV15 NA CATSREVDSYYQPQHF TGTGCCACCAGCAGAGAAGTAGACAGCTATTATCAGCCCCAGCATTTT
many TRBJ1-1 TRBV10-3 NA CAISDPAGKNTEAFF TGTGCCATCAGTGACCCGGCCGGGAAGAACACTGAAGCTTTCTTT
few TRBJ1-5 TRBV2 NA CASNPGYSNQPQHF TGTGCCAGCAACCCAGGTTATAGCAATCAGCCCCAGCATTTT
NA TRBJ2-2 TRBV4-3 NA CASSQGHSTGELFF TGCGCCAGCAGCCAAGGCCACTCGACCGGGGAGCTGTTTTTT
many TRBJ2-7 TRBV10-3 NA CAISPPGAGEQYF TGTGCCATCAGTCCTCCGGGGGCGGGAGAGCAGTACTTC
many TRBJ1-5 TRBV2 NA CASTQSGTNQPQHF TGTGCCAGCACGCAGTCCGGCACCAATCAGCCCCAGCATTTT
many TRBJ1-2 TRBV5-1 NA CASSLLSGQDGYTF TGCGCCAGCAGCTTGTTAAGCGGCCAGGATGGCTACACCTTC
NA TRBJ1-2 TRBV29-1 NA CSVENTAWMNGYTF TGCAGCGTTGAAAATACAGCCTGGATGAATGGCTACACCTTC
NA TRBJ1-1 TRBV5-1 NA CASSPVVGGATEAFF TGCGCCAGCAGTCCGGTTGTCGGGGGGGCCACTGAAGCTTTCTTT
many TRBJ1-2 TRBV7-9 TRBD1 CASGDRSDLGGYTF TGTGCCAGCGGGGACAGAAGCGATTTAGGCGGCTACACCTTC
NA TRBJ1-2 TRBV6-5 NA CASSLRHQPGGGYTF TGTGCCAGCAGTTTAAGACACCAACCTGGGGGAGGCTACACCTTC
NA TRBJ2-5 TRBV5-1 TRBD1 CASSFRVGQGKETQYF TGTGCCAGCAGTTTTAGGGTGGGACAGGGTAAAGAGACCCAGTACTTC
NA TRBJ2-5 TRBV7-2 NA CAWSVGGRWTQYF TGTGCCTGGAGTGTGGGTGGACGATGGACCCAGTACTTC
many TRBJ1-2 TRBV9 NA CASSVALGGHYGYTF TGTGCCAGCAGCGTAGCTCTGGGGGGTCACTATGGCTACACCTTC